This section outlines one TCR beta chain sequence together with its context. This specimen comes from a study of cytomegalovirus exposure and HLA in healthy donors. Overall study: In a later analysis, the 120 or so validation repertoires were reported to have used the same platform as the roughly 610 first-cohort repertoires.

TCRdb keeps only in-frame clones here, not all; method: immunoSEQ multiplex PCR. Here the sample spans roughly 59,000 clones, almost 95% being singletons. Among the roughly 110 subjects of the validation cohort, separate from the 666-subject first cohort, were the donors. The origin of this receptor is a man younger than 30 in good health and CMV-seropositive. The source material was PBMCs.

The CDR3 is CASSVEQKFSYNEQFF. CDR3 DNA sequence: TGTGCCAGCAGCGTAGAACAGAAATTCTCCTACAATGAGCAGTTCTTC. V gene TRBV9 combines with J gene TRBJ2-1; D unclear. The CDR3 consists of 16 residues. Trimming removed 0 bases at V and 0 bases at J, with 10 bases between. Germline V gives CDR1 SGDLS, CDR2 YYNGEE.